This entry features one T cell receptor beta chain sequence. Its target is not known. There were only Caucasian adults among the donors, and all lived in Nashville, Tennessee. Assay: immunoSEQ multiplex PCR; the TCRdb copy retains only in-frame clones and omits some. The sample gives 2 million to 2.5 million clones, approximately 95% of which show up once; 0.1% to 0.15% is in the top ten. These data originate in a study of shared clonotypes between healthy human individuals. General observations from the study: Clonotypes not shared had lower generation probabilities than those common to all four donors. Despite large depth, rarefaction showed incomplete sorted-subset sequencing. Naive subsets typically showed greater estimated richness than memory subsets.

This receptor was obtained from a man younger than 30 in good health. The sample consisted of naive CD4+ T cells sorted from blood. The sample's subset: CD45RA+ positively selected.

The CDR3 DNA follows: TGTGCCACCTCTATTCGGACAGGGTGGGACACGCAGTATTTT. Translated, it gives CATSIRTGWDTQYF. The chain has TRBV27 and TRBJ2-3; 8 bases map to TRBD1. CDR1 is MNHEY and CDR2 is SMNVEV in the germline V gene (reference sequence). J was trimmed by 9 bases and V by 10 bases; bases with no gene match: 15. The CDR3 consists of 14 residues.